The T cell receptor beta chain described here comes from a study of T cells after yellow fever vaccination. Comments on this clonotype: No antigen is known for it.

They built TCR cDNA with 5'RACE template switching, a step that put in a universal primer site and UMIs. Each CDR3 protein is one row after TCRdb ran MiXCR on the 5' RACE reads. The profile shows some 70,000 distinct CDR3 sequences, just over 6.5% of them singletons. General study points: Abundant clonotypes from the bulk population could have been carried over as contaminants into FACS-sorted repertoires.

The CDR3 runs 16 residues. Germline-derived CDR1 and CDR2 are LNHDA and SQIVND (reference sequence). V shed 3 bases, J shed 4 bases, and the junction held 5 bases outside the gene matches. This receptor was identified in a man between 18 and 29 years old who received the YFV17D yellow fever vaccine. The specimen was CD8+ T cells sorted from PBMCs, collected more than 40 days after the first yellow fever vaccination. The chain couples TRBV19 to TRBJ2-1, with 11 bases fitting TRBD2. The CDR3 coding sequence is TGTGCCAGTAGTATTACTAGCGGGGGACCTTACAATGAGCAGTTCTTC. Its translation is CASSITSGGPYNEQFF.